Listed here are 2 T cell receptor beta chains from one sample, sequenced in a study of shared clonotypes between healthy human individuals. TCRdb's table, derived via immunoSEQ multiplex PCR, lists solely in-frame clones and lacks some. The sample contains about 820,000 clones, approximately 92% of which appear only once. Naive CD8 cells, CD45RO-negative and positively selected for CCR7, excluded terminally differentiated effector memory CD45RA+ cells. The sequencing input was naive CD8+ T cells sorted from blood. These TCRs come from a man between 25 and 39 years old in good health.

The V gene is TRBV14, the J gene TRBJ2-1, with 8 nucleotides matching TRBD2. The V gene's germline CDR1 is SGHDN and CDR2 FVKESK. The CDR3 consists of 15 residues. Trimming at V came to 3 bases and at J to 4 bases, leaving 5 bases not matched to a gene. CDR3 DNA: TGTGCCAGCAGCCACCCCGGGGGGGTTTACAATGAGCAGTTCTTC. Translated, it gives CASSHPGGVYNEQFF. Based on the CDR3 plus reference TRBV14 and TRBJ2-1, the full variable domain is EAGVTQFPSHSVIEKGQTVTLRCDPISGHDNLYWYRRVMGKEIKFLLHFVKESKQDESGMPNNRFLAERTGGTYSTLKVQPAELEDSGVYFCASSHPGGVYNEQFFGPGTRLTVL.

This chain uses TRBV5-5 with TRBJ2-7; possibly TRBD2 for D (6 bases). CDR3 length equals 15 residues. V shed 1 base and J shed 0 bases, with 11 bases lying between them. Per the germline V gene, CDR1 is SGHKS and CDR2 is YYEKEE (reference sequence). This CDR3 reads CASSLSREISYEQYF. DNA of the CDR3: TGTGCCAGCAGCTTGAGCCGGGAGATCTCCTACGAGCAGTACTTC. Full variable domain (missing parts from reference TRBV5-5 and TRBJ2-7): DAGVTQSPTHLIKTRGQQVTLRCSPISGHKSVSWYQQVLGQGPQFIFQYYEKEERGRGNFPDRFSARQFPNYSSELNVNALLLGDSALYLCASSLSREISYEQYFGPGTRLTVT.